This T cell receptor (beta chain) was found in a study of spatial heterogeneity in lung cancer. Study summary: The count of detected beta-chain sequences consistently exceeded that of alpha-chain sequences. Across the raw uncorrected reads, a unique TCR and UMI combination was observed, on average, more than ten times. General study results and limits: Ubiquitous expanded tumor TCRs were seen in blood more at resection than at follow-up.

Specified time point: sample taken at primary tumor resection. Tumor, nontumor lung or frozen PBMC supplied whole RNA that was sequenced unsorted. The donor group consisted of under 90 patients who had untreated, early-stage non-small cell lung cancer. This clonotype was recorded at least ten times. The antigen is not known. Germline assignment: CDR1 LGHDT and CDR2 YNNKEL (reference sequence). Trimming cost V 1 base and J 8 bases; bases outside gene matches: 12. The CDR3 loop spans 16 amino acids. TCRdb reprocessed the 5' RACE reads with MiXCR, giving one entry per CDR3 protein. The sample yields approximately 82,000 distinct CDR3 sequences, around an eighth seen once.

The origin of this receptor is a male donor with early-stage non-small cell lung cancer. Sequencing used PBMCs, obtained at surgery. V is TRBV3-1 and J is TRBJ1-2, with 8 bases matching TRBD1. The DNA of the CDR3 is TGTGCCAGCAGCCAAGGGCTAAGACAGGGGAGGAGAGGCTACACCTTC. It encodes CASSQGLRQGRRGYTF.